The text below deals with one T cell receptor (beta chain). The CDR3 end falls 3 residues outside the read, so it is completed with the germline J gene. The data were obtained in a study of T cells in women clearing cervical HPV infection. The CDR3 has 12 residues. Clones were sequenced by immunoSEQ multiplex PCR, and TCRdb holds only the in-frame ones, with some missing. Its table lists about 40,000 clones. The TCR sequence derives from a woman aged 18-70 years with a cervical HPV16 infection that either progressed to CIN3+ or cleared (not recorded which). This sequence joins TRBV12-3 or TRBV12-4 and TRBJ1-1, with TRBD1 matching 9 bases. The sample taken for sequencing was blood buffy coat. CDR3 residues: CASTPGQGTAFF. The CDR3 bases that were read are TGTGCCAGCACCCCGGGACAGGGTACA.